Listed below are T cell receptor beta chains from one sample, sequenced in a study of blood T cells in healthy people across ages. TCRdb itself ran the 5' RACE reads through MiXCR, one entry per CDR3 protein. The sample lists some 1.4 million distinct CDR3 sequences; approximately 42% were seen once. The sample consisted of blood. These receptors all come from a woman aged 18 to 35 in good health. Both conserved end residues are part of each CDR3. D genes are given only for firm matches. Clone size is not always given. Where it is, it says once, few, many or a class for expanded clones.

len: 16
j_gene: TRBJ2-1
d_gene: -
v_gene: TRBV5-1
abundance: -
CDR3nt: TGCGCCAGCAGCTTGGTTTTTGTGTCAGAGTACAATGAGCAGTTCTTC
CDR3aa: CASSLVFVSEYNEQFF

len: 16
j_gene: TRBJ1-6
d_gene: -
v_gene: TRBV27
abundance: -
CDR3nt: TGTGCCAGCAGTCTTATCGGGCCGGGGGATAATTCACCCCTCCACTTT
CDR3aa: CASSLIGPGDNSPLHF

len: 13
j_gene: TRBJ1-6
d_gene: -
v_gene: TRBV6-5
abundance: -
CDR3nt: TGTGCCAGCAGGGCCAAACTCATAGAACCCCTCCACTTT
CDR3aa: CASRAKLIEPLHF

len: 13
j_gene: TRBJ2-3
d_gene: -
v_gene: TRBV2
abundance: few
CDR3nt: TGTGCCAGCTTACCTCTAAACACAGATACGCAGTATTTT
CDR3aa: CASLPLNTDTQYF

len: 12
j_gene: TRBJ2-5
d_gene: -
v_gene: TRBV20-1
abundance: -
CDR3nt: TGCAGTGCCGTTGACAGCCTTGAGACCCAGTACTTC
CDR3aa: CSAVDSLETQYF

len: 14
j_gene: TRBJ2-5
d_gene: TRBD1
v_gene: TRBV5-1
abundance: -
CDR3nt: TGCGCCAGCAGCCCTACAGGGGGCACAGAGACCCAGTACTTC
CDR3aa: CASSPTGGTETQYF

len: 17
j_gene: TRBJ2-7
d_gene: TRBD2
v_gene: TRBV3-1
abundance: many
CDR3nt: TGTGCCAGCAGCAACCCTATAAGCGGGAGCTTAGGACACGAGCAGTACTTC
CDR3aa: CASSNPISGSLGHEQYF

len: 12
j_gene: TRBJ1-1
d_gene: -
v_gene: TRBV2
abundance: few
CDR3nt: TGTGCCAGCAAACCCTCTCGAACCTCAGCTTTCTTT
CDR3aa: CASKPSRTSAFF

len: 15
j_gene: TRBJ2-7
d_gene: -
v_gene: TRBV20-1
abundance: -
CDR3nt: TGCAGTGCTCCCGCGACTGCCGCGACCTACAATGAGCAGTACTTC
CDR3aa: CSAPATAATYNEQYF

len: 15
j_gene: TRBJ2-1
d_gene: -
v_gene: TRBV15
abundance: -
CDR3nt: TGTGCCACCATGGGAGTGGGGGGGCCTTACAATGAGCAGTTCTTC
CDR3aa: CATMGVGGPYNEQFF

len: 13
j_gene: TRBJ1-4
d_gene: -
v_gene: TRBV6-5
abundance: few
CDR3nt: TGTGCCAGTCAATCGGGTCGTAATGAAAAACTGTTTTTT
CDR3aa: CASQSGRNEKLFF

len: 13
j_gene: TRBJ1-1
d_gene: -
v_gene: TRBV2
abundance: -
CDR3nt: TGTGCCAGCAGGCCCCAGCAGAACACTGAAGCTTTCTTT
CDR3aa: CASRPQQNTEAFF

len: 15
j_gene: TRBJ2-1
d_gene: -
v_gene: TRBV11-2
abundance: -
CDR3nt: TGTGCCAGCAGCTTAGTATCGGGCCCAGAACCTGAGCAGTTCTTC
CDR3aa: CASSLVSGPEPEQFF

len: 14
j_gene: TRBJ2-3
d_gene: -
v_gene: TRBV20-1
abundance: -
CDR3nt: TGCAGTGCTAGAGATGTTTTAGCCACAGATACGCAGTATTTT
CDR3aa: CSARDVLATDTQYF

len: 17
j_gene: TRBJ2-3
d_gene: -
v_gene: TRBV14
abundance: few
CDR3nt: TGTGCCAGCAGCCAAGAGAGGGCGGCCCGAAGCACAGATACGCAGTATTTT
CDR3aa: CASSQERAARSTDTQYF

len: 17
j_gene: TRBJ1-1
d_gene: -
v_gene: TRBV7-3
abundance: -
CDR3nt: TGTGCCAGCAGCTTAAATGGACCCGCGCTAGGCTACGCTGAAGCTTTCTTT
CDR3aa: CASSLNGPALGYAEAFF

len: 14
j_gene: TRBJ2-2
d_gene: -
v_gene: TRBV10-3
abundance: -
CDR3nt: TGTGCCATTCGGGGCGCACGGGACACCGGGGAGCTGTTTTTT
CDR3aa: CAIRGARDTGELFF

len: 12
j_gene: TRBJ2-5
d_gene: -
v_gene: TRBV20-1
abundance: -
CDR3nt: TGCAGTGCTGGGAGACAGGAAGAGACCCAGTACTTC
CDR3aa: CSAGRQEETQYF

len: 15
j_gene: TRBJ2-5
d_gene: -
v_gene: TRBV15
abundance: -
CDR3nt: TGTGCCACCAGCAGAGTTTCGGGAGATTGGGAGACCCAGTACTTC
CDR3aa: CATSRVSGDWETQYF

len: 15
j_gene: TRBJ2-1
d_gene: TRBD2
v_gene: TRBV25-1
abundance: -
CDR3nt: TGTGCCAGCAGCTCCGGGACTAGCACCTGCAATGAGCAGTTCTTC
CDR3aa: CASSSGTSTCNEQFF

len: 14
j_gene: TRBJ2-1
d_gene: TRBD2
v_gene: TRBV20-1
abundance: -
CDR3nt: TGCAGTGCTAGTCTAGCGGGGGTTCACAATGAGCAGTTCTTC
CDR3aa: CSASLAGVHNEQFF

len: 13
j_gene: TRBJ2-7
d_gene: -
v_gene: TRBV20-1
abundance: once
CDR3nt: TGCAGTGCCGCCGGGACAAGCTCCTACGAGCAGTACTTC
CDR3aa: CSAAGTSSYEQYF

len: 14
j_gene: TRBJ2-7
d_gene: TRBD1
v_gene: TRBV2
abundance: -
CDR3nt: TGTGCCAGCAGTGTGGGGACAGGGGCGCAAGAGCAGTACTTC
CDR3aa: CASSVGTGAQEQYF

len: 14
j_gene: TRBJ2-5
d_gene: -
v_gene: TRBV29-1
abundance: -
CDR3nt: TGCAGCGTTGCGGGGGCCCCTCCTCGGGAGACCCAGTACTTC
CDR3aa: CSVAGAPPRETQYF

len: 15
j_gene: TRBJ2-2
d_gene: -
v_gene: TRBV10-3
abundance: -
CDR3nt: TGTGCCATCAGTGAAGGACCCGCAAACACCGGGGAGCTGTTTTTT
CDR3aa: CAISEGPANTGELFF

len: 15
j_gene: TRBJ2-1
d_gene: -
v_gene: TRBV6-5
abundance: -
CDR3nt: TGTGCCAGCAGTCCCGGACGAGCGAGTTACAATGAGCAGTTCTTC
CDR3aa: CASSPGRASYNEQFF

len: 14
j_gene: TRBJ1-2
d_gene: TRBD1
v_gene: TRBV12-3/TRBV12-4
abundance: many
CDR3nt: TGTGCCAGCAGGATGACAGGGGATAACTATGGCTACACCTTC
CDR3aa: CASRMTGDNYGYTF

len: 18
j_gene: TRBJ2-1
d_gene: TRBD2
v_gene: TRBV28
abundance: -
CDR3nt: TGTGCCAGCAGTTCTGTCAATCTAGCGGGGATGGGCTACAATGAGCAGTTCTTC
CDR3aa: CASSSVNLAGMGYNEQFF

len: 18
j_gene: TRBJ1-2
d_gene: -
v_gene: TRBV4-1
abundance: few
CDR3nt: TGCGCCAGCAGCTCCTCTACGGCGTGGGGGGGGGAGAACTATGGCTACACCTTC
CDR3aa: CASSSSTAWGGENYGYTF

len: 15
j_gene: TRBJ1-1
d_gene: TRBD1
v_gene: TRBV10-3
abundance: few
CDR3nt: TGTGCCATCAGAGGGACAGGGGGCTGGGGCACTGAAGCTTTCTTT
CDR3aa: CAIRGTGGWGTEAFF

len: 16
j_gene: TRBJ1-2
d_gene: -
v_gene: TRBV6-5
abundance: -
CDR3nt: TGTGCCAGCAGTTTACTCTCAACCCCCTCTAACTATGGCTACACCTTC
CDR3aa: CASSLLSTPSNYGYTF

len: 13
j_gene: TRBJ2-5
d_gene: TRBD2
v_gene: TRBV20-1
abundance: once
CDR3nt: TGCAGTGCTCCGCGGGGGATCCAAGAGACCCAGTACTTC
CDR3aa: CSAPRGIQETQYF

len: 12
j_gene: TRBJ1-2
d_gene: -
v_gene: TRBV10-3
abundance: -
CDR3nt: TGTGCCATCAGTGATTTCTTGGATGGCTACACCTTC
CDR3aa: CAISDFLDGYTF

len: 14
j_gene: TRBJ2-7
d_gene: -
v_gene: TRBV27
abundance: -
CDR3nt: TGTGCCAGCAGTACACTAGATTACGGTGGCGAGCAGTACTTC
CDR3aa: CASSTLDYGGEQYF

len: 16
j_gene: TRBJ2-7
d_gene: TRBD2
v_gene: TRBV19
abundance: few
CDR3nt: TGTGCCAGTACCACACCCGGACTAGCGGGGGTTGACGAGCAGTACTTC
CDR3aa: CASTTPGLAGVDEQYF

len: 13
j_gene: TRBJ2-5
d_gene: -
v_gene: TRBV5-1
abundance: few
CDR3nt: TGCGCCAGCAGCCACTGGGGCCAAGAGACCCAGTACTTC
CDR3aa: CASSHWGQETQYF

len: 16
j_gene: TRBJ1-2
d_gene: TRBD1
v_gene: TRBV6-1
abundance: few
CDR3nt: TGTGCCAGCAGTGAAAAGGGGACAGGGGGCCACTATGGCTACACCTTC
CDR3aa: CASSEKGTGGHYGYTF

len: 15
j_gene: TRBJ1-2
d_gene: -
v_gene: TRBV5-1
abundance: -
CDR3nt: TGCGCCAGCAGCCAGAACAGGGACCTTAACTATGGCTACACCTTC
CDR3aa: CASSQNRDLNYGYTF

len: 12
j_gene: TRBJ2-7
d_gene: -
v_gene: TRBV5-6
abundance: few
CDR3nt: TGTGCCAGCAGCTACCGACGAATGGAGCAGTACTTC
CDR3aa: CASSYRRMEQYF

len: 16
j_gene: TRBJ2-7
d_gene: -
v_gene: TRBV11-2
abundance: few
CDR3nt: TGTGCCAGCAGCTTAAGGGACGACCAAGTCCCCTACGAGCAGTACTTC
CDR3aa: CASSLRDDQVPYEQYF

len: 14
j_gene: TRBJ1-1
d_gene: -
v_gene: TRBV11-2
abundance: -
CDR3nt: TGTGCCAGCAGCCCCCGGGACGGATATACTGAAGCTTTCTTT
CDR3aa: CASSPRDGYTEAFF

len: 15
j_gene: TRBJ1-4
d_gene: -
v_gene: TRBV4-1
abundance: -
CDR3nt: TGCGCCAGCAGCCAATGGATACAGAATAATGAAAAACTGTTTTTT
CDR3aa: CASSQWIQNNEKLFF